This record looks at one T cell receptor (beta chain) sequence and its context. The antigen is undetermined. The data derive from a study of T-cell reconstitution after alpha-beta-depleted transplantation in children. Study-wide points: It was surviving recipient T cells and thymic progenitors that gave some patients high TCRbeta diversity at day 60. When one year had passed after transplant, most T-cell counts and diversity came from newly produced T cells.

Unique molecular identifiers were incorporated when the TCRbeta library was constructed. TCRdb re-derived calls from the PCR reads in MiXCR, one entry per CDR3 protein. Of about 150,000 distinct CDR3 sequences in the sample, over 8.5% are singletons; the top ten hold approximately 13%. The CDR3 sequence is 21 residues long. With 6 bases clipped from V and 4 bases from J, the junction kept 26 bases outside the gene matches. This chain uses TRBV12-3 or TRBV12-4 with TRBJ2-1; TRBD1 aligns across 8 bases. This material consisted of PBMCs, taken before TCRalphabeta/CD19-depleted stem cell transplant. The source is a boy aged 2-15 years with acute myeloid leukemia, due to receive a stem cell transplant. The CDR3 region is CASSFVPPGQVITEGYNEQFF. The DNA for the CDR3 is TGTGCCAGCAGCTTCGTTCCCCCGGGACAGGTTATTACGGAGGGGTACAATGAGCAGTTCTTC.